This TCR beta chain was captured in a study of shared clonotypes between healthy human individuals (dated by TCRdb to 2020 to 2021). Notes on the research overall: Three men and a couple of women, aged 18 to 49 years, made up the cohort. Per donor, three plates each were used for CD4 naive and CD4 memory, two for CD8 naive, and one for CD8 memory. Libraries were prepared and TCR repertoires were sequenced by different laboratories using diverse techniques, in order to increase sequencing depth and limit assay-specific biases. Leukapheresis yielded between about 0.85 and 10 billion PBMCs per donor. The study deeply sequenced blood TCR repertoires of five healthy adults to estimate repertoire size and the extent of clonotype sharing between individuals. Beyond this particular receptor, the publication reports: Pairwise subsampling led to the expectation that sequencing depth would affect the degree of clonotype sharing among donors. Larger estimated clonotype richness was generally found for naive subsets than for memory subsets. Sampling was restricted to blood, and TCR repertoires in tissues likely differ from the TCR repertoires found in blood. Approximately 4.8% of naive CD4, 3.5% of naive CD8, 2.3% of memory CD4, and 0.35% to 0.5% of memory CD8 clonotypes were shared across four donors. Higher generation probabilities were observed for clonotypes shared by all four sorted-subset donors than for non-shared clonotypes. Incomplete sequencing was indicated by rarefaction of sorted-subset datasets, despite the large sequencing depth. Because the study included only a small number of donors, the genetic and exposure-history diversity represented was limited.

TCR CDR3 regions were amplified from genomic DNA by multiplex PCR using the deep immunoSEQ assay. Extracted genomic DNA from each cell subset was spread evenly across all wells of several immunoSEQ 96-well plates, with each plate serving as a replicate. For sorted subsets, around 200 ng genomic DNA, equal to tens of thousands of T cell genomes, was loaded into each replicate PCR. Purified libraries were measured with a Qubit 3.0 fluorometer, size-checked on a Bioanalyzer 2100, and measured again with the KAPA Library Quantification kit. Every immunoSEQ 96-well plate was sequenced on a separate single-read 150-cycle Illumina NextSeq 550 flow cell. In the paper's pipeline: Because the immunoSEQ output included only junctional sequences and no quality scores, the filtering could not be the same as the filtering used for full-length reads. Sequences were annotated with PyIR, a Python wrapper for IgBLAST v1.9, and V/J genes and CDR3 were assigned using IMGT germline references. Reads were filtered out if the reads had weak V/J assignments (E-value above 1e-6), no CDR3, stop codons, out-of-frame junctions, or ambiguous translated residues. V3J clonotypes were defined as sequences sharing the same inferred V gene, J gene, and CDR3 amino acid sequence. To compute the percentage overlap between repertoires, the number of shared unique clonotypes was divided by the size of the smaller repertoire. Richness of each repertoire was evaluated using RTK rarefaction, the Chao1 estimator, and Recon v2.1 estimates of unobserved clonotypes. Generation probabilities for all TCRbeta clonotypes obtained by the gDNA method from a handful of donors were computed using OLGA. TCRdb re-hosts the immuneACCESS table, in-frame sequences only. Its copies lack some clones; in the studies checked, an unresolved V gene accounts for under half of them, and the cause for the rest is not known. From that table come the V and J calls and clone size; the DNA was used to work out D and trimming. The sample table records about 700,000 clones; 92% of these occur just once. 24% of the sample is in the top ten clones.

The germline V gene (reference sequence) provides CDR1 SGHNT and CDR2 YYREEE. The cysteine opens and the phenylalanine closes a CDR3 of 15 amino acids. The retained sequence is limited to the CDR3, 45 bases, with the frame set at the first base. The trim is 0 bases for V and 3 bases for J, with a gap of 11 bases between the germline ends. Remarks on this clone: The specificity of this receptor is unknown. The input lacks base qualities; no much larger clone sits a single base away.

CD8 naive samples were CD45RO-negative cells positively selected for CCR7, giving a CD45RA+CCR7+ population that excluded TemRA cells. Healthy HIV-negative adults with no recently reported acute infections or vaccinations were included as donors. Every donor was a Caucasian adult residing in Nashville, Tennessee, USA. Blood was collected by leukapheresis, and PBMCs were isolated by Ficoll-Histopaque density gradient centrifugation and then cryopreserved in liquid nitrogen vapor phase. Analytical flow cytometry was used to check the purity and quantity of each magnetically sorted T cell population. From each sorted fraction, genomic DNA was isolated and quantified by UV absorbance on a Nanodrop 2000c.

The sequence was collected from a man under 40 in good health. The rearranged segments are TRBV5-4 and TRBJ2-3; the D gene is perhaps TRBD2, from 6 matching bases. The sequenced sample consisted of naive CD8+ T cells sorted from blood. The label giving this sample's cell subset or site can be read as: CD45RA+CCR7+. CDR3 loop: CASSLAEGRTDTQYF. The DNA reads as follows: TGTGCCAGCAGCTTGGCGGAGGGCAGGACAGATACGCAGTATTTT.